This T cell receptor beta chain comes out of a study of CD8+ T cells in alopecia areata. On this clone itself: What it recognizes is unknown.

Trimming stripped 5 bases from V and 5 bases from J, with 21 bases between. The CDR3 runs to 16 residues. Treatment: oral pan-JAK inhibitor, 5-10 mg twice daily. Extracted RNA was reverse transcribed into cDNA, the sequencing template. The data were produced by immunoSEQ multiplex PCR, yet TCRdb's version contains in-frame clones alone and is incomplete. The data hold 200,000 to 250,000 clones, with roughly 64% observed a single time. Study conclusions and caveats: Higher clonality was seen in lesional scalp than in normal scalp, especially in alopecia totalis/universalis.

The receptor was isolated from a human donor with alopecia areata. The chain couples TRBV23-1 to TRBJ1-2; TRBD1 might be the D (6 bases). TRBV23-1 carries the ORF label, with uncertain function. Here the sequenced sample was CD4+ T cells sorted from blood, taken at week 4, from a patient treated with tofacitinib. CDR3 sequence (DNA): TGCGCCAGCAGTTCAGGGGTCCGGGCCCCGACTTATGGCTACACCTTC. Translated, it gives CASSSGVRAPTYGYTF.